This T cell receptor (beta chain) was retrieved from a study of control samples from healthy donors and cancer patients. Germline V gene sequence: CDR1 SGHRS, CDR2 YFSETQ. This CDR3 comprises 16 residues. J lost 3 bases, V lost 0 bases, and 6 bases had no gene match. Repertoires were generated with immunoSEQ multiplex PCR, while TCRdb's copy carries only in-frame clones and drops some. Found here are under 130,000 clones, roughly 85% of them singletons; the top ten hold around 14%. The receptor was derived from a woman between 45 and 65 years old in good health. The sample was blood. The chain joins TRBV5-1 to TRBJ1-2; 9 bases line up with TRBD1. The CDR3 DNA reads TGCGCCAGCAGCTTGGCTCCGACAGGGGGGGACTATGGCTACACCTTC. It yields the protein CASSLAPTGGDYGYTF.